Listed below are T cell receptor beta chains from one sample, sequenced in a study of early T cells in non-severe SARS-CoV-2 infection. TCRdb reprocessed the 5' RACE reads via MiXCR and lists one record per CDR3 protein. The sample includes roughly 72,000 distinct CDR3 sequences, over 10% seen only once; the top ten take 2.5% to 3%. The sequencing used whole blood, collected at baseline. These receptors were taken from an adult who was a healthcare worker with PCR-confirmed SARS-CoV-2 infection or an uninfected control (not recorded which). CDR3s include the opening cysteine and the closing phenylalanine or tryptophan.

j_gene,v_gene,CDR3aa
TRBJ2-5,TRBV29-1,CSVVGGEETQYF
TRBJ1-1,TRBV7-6,CASSLTAQGEAFF
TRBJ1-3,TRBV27,CASSLYRGDTIYF
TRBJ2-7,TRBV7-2,CASSLERVFYEQYF
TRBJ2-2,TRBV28,CASSSLNTGELFF
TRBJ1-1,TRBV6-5,CASSPIRDKNQAFF
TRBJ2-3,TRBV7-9,CASSLDQLDTQYF
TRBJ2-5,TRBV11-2,CASSLAEGGPLETQYF
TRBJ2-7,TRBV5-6,CASSLAYGAAYEQYF
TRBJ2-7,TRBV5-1,CASSPWGDPYEQYF
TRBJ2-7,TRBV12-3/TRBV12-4,CASSRSASGGEQYF
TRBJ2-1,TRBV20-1,CSARADRYSYNEQFF
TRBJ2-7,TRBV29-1,CSVVTGGPWEQYF
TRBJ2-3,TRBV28,CASSTIADTQYF
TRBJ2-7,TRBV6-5,CASSWRGVSYEQYF
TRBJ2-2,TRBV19,CASSPPGVWAGELFF
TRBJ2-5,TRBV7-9,CASSLGDRGPTKETQYF
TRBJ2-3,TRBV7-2,CASSLRLAGAASGTDTQYF
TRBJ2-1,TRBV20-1,CSARAPLAGGPGQFF
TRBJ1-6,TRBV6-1,CASSAGTGLNSPLHF
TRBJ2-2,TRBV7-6,CASSPSGGPNTGELFF
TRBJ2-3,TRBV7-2,CASSKDHTDTQYF